Listed below are T cell receptor beta chains from one sample, sequenced in a study of cytomegalovirus exposure and HLA in healthy donors. Repertoires were generated with immunoSEQ multiplex PCR, while TCRdb's copy carries only in-frame clones and drops some. Of about 140,000 clones listed, over 75% are singletons. Sequencing input: PBMCs. These receptors all stem from a middle-aged man in good health and CMV-seronegative. The CDR3 runs from the conserved cysteine through the conserved F or W. D genes are given only for firm matches. The size of a clone is reported for some rows only, either as once, few or many, or as a class for expanded clones.

>16|-|TRBJ1-1|TRBV19|-
CASSILSLRGGDEAFF
TGTGCCAGTAGTATCCTCTCTCTACGAGGGGGTGATGAAGCTTTCTTT
>16|TRBD2|TRBJ2-7|TRBV28|-
CASSLYYGTSIDEQYF
TGTGCCAGCAGTTTATACTATGGGACTAGCATCGACGAGCAGTACTTC
>15|-|TRBJ1-1|TRBV5-5|-
CASSFSPGVDFEAFF
TGTGCCAGCAGCTTCAGCCCGGGGGTCGATTTTGAAGCTTTCTTT
>17|TRBD1|TRBJ2-6|TRBV7-8|-
CASSPQTGGDGANVLTF
TGTGCCAGCAGCCCTCAGACAGGGGGCGATGGGGCCAACGTCCTGACTTTC
>11|-|TRBJ1-1|TRBV7-9|-
CASSPGVGAFF
TGTGCCAGCAGCCCCGGAGTAGGAGCTTTCTTT
>11|-|TRBJ1-1|TRBV20-1|once
CSARGQTEAFF
TGCAGTGCTAGGGGGCAGACGGAAGCTTTCTTT
>15|-|TRBJ1-2|TRBV6-5|-
CASSYAGFNNYGYTF
TGTGCCAGCAGTTACGCAGGGTTTAATAACTATGGCTACACCTTC
>13|-|TRBJ2-7|TRBV5-1|-
CASSLSPGVGQYF
TGCGCCAGCAGCTTGTCCCCAGGGGTGGGCCAGTACTTC
>15|-|TRBJ1-2|TRBV9|-
CASSAIAGDWNGYTF
TGTGCCAGCAGCGCCATCGCAGGGGATTGGAATGGCTACACCTTC
>15|-|TRBJ1-1|TRBV15|-
CATSRTGTRGTEAFF
TGTGCCACCAGCAGGACGGGGACAAGGGGCACTGAAGCTTTCTTT
>13|-|TRBJ2-5|TRBV6-5|-
CASSFGLGETQYF
TGTGCCAGCAGCTTCGGACTGGGGGAGACCCAGTACTTC
>17|TRBD2|TRBJ2-7|TRBV7-8|-
CASSPLSPIGGKNEQYF
TGTGCCAGCAGCCCACTCTCCCCTATCGGGGGGAAAAACGAGCAGTACTTC
>15|TRBD1|TRBJ1-4|TRBV14|-
CASSREQGGYEKLFF
TGTGCCAGCAGCCGCGAACAGGGGGGTTATGAAAAACTGTTTTTT
>15|TRBD2|TRBJ2-7|TRBV11-3|-
CASSPGGITSYEQYF
TGTGCCAGCAGCCCCGGGGGGATCACGTCCTACGAGCAGTACTTC
>17|TRBD2|TRBJ2-2|TRBV6-1|-
CASSEMVSGRNTGELFF
TGTGCCAGCAGTGAAATGGTTAGCGGGAGGAACACCGGGGAGCTGTTTTTT
>17|TRBD2|TRBJ2-3|TRBV19|-
CASTLAGQQGVTDTQYF
TGTGCCAGTACCCTAGCGGGCCAACAGGGTGTAACAGATACGCAGTATTTT
>19|-|TRBJ2-5|TRBV21-1|once
CASSKVHWGREGGQETQYF
TGTGCCAGCAGCAAAGTCCACTGGGGCAGGGAAGGTGGACAAGAGACCCAGTACTTC
>13|-|TRBJ1-2|TRBV30|-
CAWSRTDNYGYTF
TGTGCCTGGTCCCGGACTGATAACTATGGCTACACCTTC